The TCR beta chain described here comes from a study of cytomegalovirus exposure and HLA in healthy donors. The primer mix had 60 Vbeta and 13 Jbeta primers. TCRdb keeps only in-frame clones here, not all; method: immunoSEQ multiplex PCR. The data hold around 120,000 clones, with 60% to 85% observed a single time. CDR3 length: 14 residues. The specimen was PBMCs. The rearrangement links TRBV1 to TRBJ2-3; TRBD2, the table's D call, lacks a check against the DNA. TRBV1 is classified as a pseudogene. This receptor was taken from a woman aged 40 to 55 in good health and CMV-seropositive. The CDR3 coding sequence is TGCACCAGCAGCCAAGACCCGAGCACAGATACGCAGTATTTT. It translates to CTSSQDPSTDTQYF.